These T cell receptor beta chains were read from a single sample in a study of spatial heterogeneity in lung cancer. TCRdb passed the 5' RACE reads through MiXCR, listing each CDR3 protein once. In the table there are about 14,000 distinct CDR3 sequences, around 10% of which are singletons. This material consisted of PBMCs, taken at surgery. The origin of the receptors is a male donor with early-stage non-small cell lung cancer. CDR3s include the opening cysteine and the closing phenylalanine or tryptophan. D genes are given only for firm matches. A clone size is listed for some rows: how often the clone was seen (once, few, many), or a class if it is expanded.

d_call,clone_size,j_call,v_call,cdr3_nt,cdr3_aa
-,many,TRBJ2-1,TRBV9,TGTGCCAGCAGCGTAGCAGCGGCCTCTTGGAATGAGCAGTTCTTC,CASSVAAASWNEQFF
TRBD1,many,TRBJ2-1,TRBV10-1,TGCGCCAGCAGGAGGGGACAGGGGAATTGGGATGAGCAGTTCTTC,CASRRGQGNWDEQFF
TRBD1,-,TRBJ2-2,TRBV6-5,TGTGCCAGCAGTCGACAGGGGGCGAACACCGGGGAGCTGTTTTTT,CASSRQGANTGELFF
-,many,TRBJ2-1,TRBV12-3/TRBV12-4,TGTGCCAGCAGCTCATTGGATGAGCAGTTCTTC,CASSSLDEQFF
-,many,TRBJ1-5,TRBV28,TGTGCCAGCAGCCGGCGTAATAATCAGCCCCAGCATTTT,CASSRRNNQPQHF
-,many,TRBJ1-4,TRBV20-1,TGCAGTGCTAGCCCGGAAGGATATCAGGGTGAAAAACTGTTTTTT,CSASPEGYQGEKLFF
TRBD2,-,TRBJ2-7,TRBV6-2/TRBV6-3,TGTGCCAGCAGTTACTCAGGAGCGGGAGCCTACGAGCAGTACTTC,CASSYSGAGAYEQYF
-,-,TRBJ1-2,TRBV11-2,TGTGCCAGCGTCAACCGGGGGTATGGCTACACCTTC,CASVNRGYGYTF
-,many,TRBJ1-5,TRBV15,TGTGCCACCAGCAGAGAACGGAGGGGCGTTCAGCCCCAGCATTTT,CATSRERRGVQPQHF
-,-,TRBJ2-5,TRBV19,TGTGCCAGTAGTGGAGGGAACCAAGAGACCCAGTACTTC,CASSGGNQETQYF
TRBD2,many,TRBJ2-1,TRBV3-1,TGTGCCAGCAGCTCTGTCACTAGCGGGAGGAATGAGCAGTTCTTC,CASSSVTSGRNEQFF
-,many,TRBJ1-5,TRBV28,TGTGCCAGCAGTTTACCTGGGGGGAATCAGCCCCAGCATTTT,CASSLPGGNQPQHF
-,many,TRBJ2-5,TRBV18,TGTGCCAGCTCACCTAGAACGGCTGGAGAGACCCAGTACTTC,CASSPRTAGETQYF
TRBD1,medium-sized,TRBJ1-1,TRBV27,TGTGCCAGCAGTCCCCGGGACAGACTCCCTGAAGCTTTCTTT,CASSPRDRLPEAFF